Listed here are 12 T cell receptor beta chains from one sample, sequenced in a study of T-cell memory formation after mild COVID-19. A single record per CDR3 protein comes from TCRdb applying MiXCR to the 5' RACE reads. The sample has 550,000 to 700,000 distinct CDR3 sequences; approximately 15% are singletons. The sequencing input was PBMCs or a T cell subset sorted from them (not recorded which). Every receptor here comes from an adult woman who had mild COVID-19 (a few samples of this study predate the infection). Cell type and time point are not known.

The V call is TRBV4-1, the J call TRBJ2-7; 8 bases agree with TRBD1. Trimming took 4 bases from V and 4 from J; bases not matched to a gene: 9. Germline V lookup: CDR1 MGHRA, CDR2 YSYEKL. The CDR3 has 15 residues. CDR3 sequence: CASSPGQDSLYEQYF. DNA for the CDR3: TGCGCCAGCAGCCCGGGACAGGACTCCTTATACGAGCAGTACTTC.

This clonotype was seen a few times. This chain uses TRBV7-9 with TRBJ2-3; 7 positions match TRBD1. The CDR3 is 15 amino acids. V was clipped by 5 bases and J by 0 bases; unmatched bases: 5. CDR1 and CDR2 from the germline V gene are SEHNR and FQNEAQ (reference sequence). In DNA form, the CDR3 reads TGTGCCAGCAGCCACAGACAGGGAAGCACAGATACGCAGTATTTT. It translates to CASSHRQGSTDTQYF.

This sequence joins TRBV5-1 and TRBJ2-5, with D unresolved. The V end was cut by 5 bases, the J end by 1 base, with 9 bases between. The CDR3 length is 13 residues. Germline V gives CDR1 SGHRS, CDR2 YFSETQ. The chain's CDR3 is CASRKVPQETQYF. CDR3 in DNA: TGCGCCAGCAGAAAAGTCCCCCAAGAGACCCAGTACTTC.

The chain uses TRBV5-1 and TRBJ1-5; D gene unclear. Germline values: CDR1 SGHRS, CDR2 YFSETQ. The CDR3 covers 12 residues. Trimming left V 1 base short and J 10 bases short, with 9 bases between. The CDR3 here is CASSLTGGPQHF. The CDR3 DNA follows: TGCGCCAGCAGCTTGACGGGTGGACCCCAGCATTTT.

This rearrangement joins TRBV5-6 to TRBJ2-3, with 10 bases fitting TRBD1. The CDR3 consists of 15 residues. Germline lookup yields CDR1 SGHDT and CDR2 YYEEEE. The junction had 7 bases not matched to a gene; V was cut back by 2 bases and J by 7 bases. Here the CDR3 reads CASSFGTGVQYTQYF. The DNA for the CDR3 is TGTGCCAGCAGCTTCGGGACAGGGGTTCAATATACGCAGTATTTT.

In its sample, this clonotype was seen a few times. This chain links TRBV12-3 or TRBV12-4 with TRBJ2-1, with a weak D call TRBD2 (5 bases). Trimming pared 8 bases from V and 2 bases from J, leaving 10 bases between. This CDR3 spans 13 amino acids. The CDR3 region is CASQTTPYNEQFF. The CDR3 DNA reads as TGTGCCAGCCAGACTACCCCCTACAATGAGCAGTTCTTC.

V usage is TRBV7-9 and J usage is TRBJ2-5, with D hard to call. Trimming removed 5 bases at V and 12 bases at J, with 13 bases between. The CDR3 extends over 11 amino acids. Per the germline V gene, CDR1 is SEHNR and CDR2 is FQNEAQ (reference sequence). CDR3 DNA sequence: TGTGCCAGCAGCCCGGCCACCCCCGAGTACTTC. Translated, it gives CASSPATPEYF.

This clonotype has more than one count but fewer than ten. The chain couples TRBV21-1 to TRBJ1-1. TRBV21-1 counts as a pseudogene. There are 15 residues in the CDR3. CDR3: CASSKAEGTVRAAFF. CDR3 nucleotides: TGTGCCAGCAGCAAGGCTGAAGGGACGGTCAGGGCCGCTTTCTTT.

This clonotype showed up just a few times. The chain recombines TRBV12-3 or TRBV12-4 with TRBJ2-6; D call uncertain. V lost 4 bases and J lost 0, with 7 bases in between. CDR3 length: 15 amino acids. CDR3 sequence (DNA): TGTGCCAGCAGTTCAAGCACCTCTGGGGCCAACGTCCTGACTTTC. Translating it yields CASSSSTSGANVLTF.

This chain connects TRBV19 to TRBJ2-7; D is possibly TRBD1 or TRBD2 (6 bases each). The length of the CDR3 is 16 residues. Looked up from germline, CDR1 is LNHDA and CDR2 is SQIVND (reference sequence). Trimming left V 0 bases short and J 3 bases short, with 15 bases between. For the CDR3, the DNA is TGTGCCAGTAGTATAGACCCAATGGGGGGCTACTACGAGCAGTACTTC. Protein: CASSIDPMGGYYEQYF.

The genes are TRBV6-1 and TRBJ2-3; TRBD1 matches 9 bases. Trimming removed 4 bases from V and 1 base from J; junction bases left unmatched: 9. CDR1 and CDR2 from the germline V gene are MNHNS and SASEGT. There are 17 residues in the CDR3. CDR3 amino acids: CASSAENRGPGTDTQYF. The CDR3 coding sequence is TGTGCCAGCAGTGCCGAAAACAGGGGGCCGGGCACAGATACGCAGTATTTT.

The chain carries TRBV20-1 and TRBJ1-2; D not resolved. Germline loops: CDR1 DFQATT, CDR2 SNEGSKA (reference sequence). Trimming removed 3 bases at V and 0 bases at J, with 11 bases between. The CDR3 totals 14 residues. CDR3 sequence: CSASAGSTNYGYTF. DNA for the CDR3: TGCAGTGCTAGTGCAGGCAGTACTAACTATGGCTACACCTTC.